This is a list of T cell receptor beta chains from one sample in a study of shared clonotypes between healthy human individuals. Data came from immunoSEQ multiplex PCR; TCRdb stores just in-frame clones and leaves some out. The sample contains roughly 2 million clones, around 95% of which appear only once. Sequenced material: naive CD4+ T cells sorted from blood. These receptors all stem from a man aged 18 to 29 in good health. CDR3s include the opening cysteine and the closing phenylalanine or tryptophan. A D gene is named only where the DNA matches it firmly. The size of a clone is reported for some rows only, either as once, few or many, or as a class for expanded clones.

>TRBJ2-5|NA|12|TRBV11-2|once
TGTGCCAGCAGCTTTAACCGAGAGACCCAGTACTTC
CASSFNRETQYF
>TRBJ1-6|TRBD1|15|TRBV13|NA
TGTGCCAGCAGCTCCACAGGGGGCGCGAATTCACCCCTCCACTTT
CASSSTGGANSPLHF
>TRBJ1-2|NA|14|TRBV7-6|NA
TGTGCCAGCAGCTTAGCGCCGGTCGGCTATGGCTACACCTTC
CASSLAPVGYGYTF
>TRBJ1-1|NA|17|TRBV5-1|NA
TGCGCCAGCAGCTCCTCCGGGACAAAAACCAAGAACACTGAAGCTTTCTTT
CASSSSGTKTKNTEAFF
>TRBJ2-1|TRBD2|15|TRBV19|NA
TGTGCCAGTGGACTAGCGGGCCTCAGGGGCAATGAGCAGTTCTTC
CASGLAGLRGNEQFF
>TRBJ2-3|TRBD2|15|TRBV2|NA
TGTGCCAGCAAACCAGCGGGGGATCTTTCCGATACGCAGTATTTT
CASKPAGDLSDTQYF
>TRBJ2-3|TRBD1|14|TRBV9|NA
TGTGCCAGCAGCCTACGGACAGGGACAGATACGCAGTATTTT
CASSLRTGTDTQYF
>TRBJ2-5|NA|13|TRBV19|NA
TGTGCCAGTAGTATGCCCCCAGGAGAGACCCAGTACTTC
CASSMPPGETQYF
>TRBJ2-7|TRBD2|16|TRBV9|NA
TGTGCCAGCAGCGTAGTCGGACTAGCGGGGCCCTCCGAGCAGTACTTC
CASSVVGLAGPSEQYF
>TRBJ1-5|NA|11|TRBV5-1|NA
TGCGCCAGCAGCTTAGGGGGATCCCAGCATTTT
CASSLGGSQHF
>TRBJ2-7|NA|13|TRBV6-5|NA
TGTGCCACCCACCAGGGACCCTCCTACGAGCAGTACTTC
CATHQGPSYEQYF
>TRBJ2-7|NA|13|TRBV18|NA
TGTGCCAGCTCATCGGCATTGGGGTACGAGCAGTACTTC
CASSSALGYEQYF
>TRBJ2-3|TRBD2|16|TRBV7-6|NA
TGTGCCAGCAGCTCCAACTTAGCGGGAGGGGCGAATACGCAGTATTTT
CASSSNLAGGANTQYF
>TRBJ1-1|NA|20|TRBV30|NA
TGTGCCTGGAGTGTCGCCCTTTTTTTTGGCAGGAGCCTAATGAACACTGAAGCTTTCTTT
CAWSVALFFGRSLMNTEAFF
>TRBJ2-6|NA|18|TRBV21-1|NA
TGTGCCAGCAGCAAAAGGGGACTAGCGGTCTCTGGGGCCAACGTCCTGACTTTC
CASSKRGLAVSGANVLTF
>TRBJ1-6|TRBD1|14|TRBV6-1|NA
TGTGCCAGCAGCCGGGACAGGGACGAATCACCCCTCCACTTT
CASSRDRDESPLHF
>TRBJ1-2|NA|14|TRBV4-1|NA
TGCGCCAGCAGCCAAGATCGGACAGTACGGGGCTACACCTTC
CASSQDRTVRGYTF
>TRBJ2-2|TRBD2|16|TRBV2|NA
TGTGCCAGCAGCGTGACTAGCGGGTCCCTCACCGGGGAGCTGTTTTTT
CASSVTSGSLTGELFF
>TRBJ2-7|TRBD1|12|TRBV2|NA
TGTGCCAGCAGCGGGGACAGTTACGAGCAGTACTTC
CASSGDSYEQYF
>TRBJ2-7|NA|13|TRBV11-2|NA
TGTGCCAGCAGCCTCCGGCTTTTGTACGAGCAGTACTTC
CASSLRLLYEQYF
>TRBJ1-2|NA|15|TRBV11-2|NA
TGTGCCAGCAGCTTAGATCCCGGGGTTGACTATGGCTACACCTTC
CASSLDPGVDYGYTF
>TRBJ1-2|NA|17|TRBV7-2|once
TGTGCCAGCAGCTTAAGTGTGGGAGACGCGACCGGACCTGGCTACACCTTC
CASSLSVGDATGPGYTF
>TRBJ2-7|NA|15|TRBV28|NA
TGTGCCAGCAGCCCCGAGGGCGTACACTCCTACGAGCAGTACTTC
CASSPEGVHSYEQYF
>TRBJ1-2|NA|12|TRBV28|once
TGTGCCAGCAGTTTCTTAAACTATGGCTACACCTTC
CASSFLNYGYTF
>TRBJ1-5|NA|13|TRBV7-6|NA
TGTGCCAGCAGCTTGGACCTAAGTCAGCCCCAGCATTTT
CASSLDLSQPQHF
>TRBJ1-6|NA|14|TRBV7-9|NA
TGTGCCAGCAGCTCCCGGGGGAATAATTCACCCCTCCACTTT
CASSSRGNNSPLHF
>TRBJ2-5|TRBD1|15|TRBV5-1|NA
TGCGCCAGCAGCAAGGGACAGGGTAGTTTGGAGACCCAGTACTTC
CASSKGQGSLETQYF
>TRBJ1-4|NA|21|TRBV30|NA
TGTGCCTGGAGTGCGGAGGGCCTGCTGGGACTCTTACACGACACTAATGAAAAACTGTTTTTT
CAWSAEGLLGLLHDTNEKLFF
>TRBJ2-5|NA|15|TRBV7-6|NA
TGTGCCAGCAGCTTTACCGAAGTAGCACAAGAGACCCAGTACTTC
CASSFTEVAQETQYF
>TRBJ2-2|TRBD2|17|TRBV19|once
TGTGCCAGTAGCCACCGCCGGGGACTAGTGGAGGGCGGGGAGCTGTTTTTT
CASSHRRGLVEGGELFF
>TRBJ2-3|TRBD2|18|TRBV5-8|NA
TGTGCCAGCAGCCTACAACTAGCGGGAGGGCCTGGCACAGATACGCAGTATTTT
CASSLQLAGGPGTDTQYF
>TRBJ2-7|TRBD2|16|TRBV27|NA
TGTGCCAGCAGTGGGCCTAGCGGGAGCGGTTCCTACGAGCAGTACTTC
CASSGPSGSGSYEQYF
>TRBJ2-1|TRBD1|16|TRBV18|NA
TGTGCCAGCTCAACGTCCCGGGACAGGTCCTACAATGAGCAGTTCTTC
CASSTSRDRSYNEQFF
>TRBJ2-7|TRBD2|15|TRBV27|NA
TGTGCCAGCAGTTCATTCGGGAGGGCCCTCTACGAGCAGTACTTC
CASSSFGRALYEQYF
>TRBJ1-2|NA|13|TRBV7-8|NA
TGTGCCAGTGGTGCGACAAATAACTATGGCTACACCTTC
CASGATNNYGYTF
>TRBJ1-4|NA|15|TRBV6-1|NA
TGTGCCAGCAGTAGAAACGGTGCAACTAATGAAAAACTGTTTTTT
CASSRNGATNEKLFF
>TRBJ1-1|NA|16|TRBV11-2|NA
TGTGCCAGCAGCTCACCCGGGGGTGAGCGAAACACTGAAGCTTTCTTT
CASSSPGGERNTEAFF
>TRBJ2-5|NA|13|TRBV4-1|NA
TGCGCCAGCAGCCAAGCACTCGGGGAGACCCAGTACTTC
CASSQALGETQYF
>TRBJ2-2|TRBD1|15|TRBV12-5|NA
TGTGCTAGTGGCCTGGGACAGGTGGACACCGGGGAGCTGTTTTTT
CASGLGQVDTGELFF
>TRBJ2-1|TRBD2|19|TRBV9|NA
TGTGCCAGCAGCGTAGCGGGACTAGCGGTCCAGAGCTCCTACAATGAGCAGTTCTTC
CASSVAGLAVQSSYNEQFF
>TRBJ2-7|TRBD2|15|TRBV25-1|NA
TGTGCCAGCGGGGGGCGAACGGGAGGGCCGAAGGAGCAGTACTTC
CASGGRTGGPKEQYF
>TRBJ2-2|NA|16|TRBV6-5|NA
TGTGCCAGCAGTTATTTCTCGGGAGTTAACACCGGGGAGCTGTTTTTT
CASSYFSGVNTGELFF